The 5 T cell receptor beta chains presented below share a single source sample, sequenced in a study of blood T cell repertoires in COVID-19. The method was immunoSEQ multiplex PCR; TCRdb's version includes in-frame clones alone and lacks a portion of them. The data hold about 270,000 clones, with approximately 86% observed a single time. Sequenced material: PBMCs or T cells enriched from blood (not recorded which). The receptors come from a woman aged 18-30 years who had recovered from COVID-19.

The V call is TRBV19, the J call TRBJ2-2, with 7 bases fitting TRBD2. Per germline, CDR1 LNHDA and CDR2 SQIVND (reference sequence). J was trimmed by 6 bases and V by 5 bases; bases with no gene match: 6. The CDR3 covers 14 residues. In DNA form, the CDR3 reads TGTGCCAGTAGTTTGCAGCGGGATGCCGGGGAGCTGTTTTTT. It is translated as CASSLQRDAGELFF.

The chain links TRBV30 to TRBJ2-7, with D possibly TRBD2 on 7 matching bases. This CDR3 spans 16 amino acids. Germline V gene sequence: CDR1 GTSNPN, CDR2 SVGIG (reference sequence). Trimming stripped 2 bases from V and 0 bases from J, with 17 bases between. CDR3 DNA sequence: TGTGCCTGGAGTAGGGCTGGCGGGGGCGTCTCCTACGAGCAGTACTTC. It specifies CAWSRAGGGVSYEQYF.

This rearrangement joins TRBV2 to TRBJ2-2; D gene ambiguous. Germline CDR1 SNHLY, CDR2 FYNNEI. Trimming removed 7 bases at V and 6 bases at J, with 9 bases between. The CDR3 is 12 amino acids. The CDR3: CASTRKSGELFF. CDR3 bases: TGTGCCAGCACCCGTAAATCCGGGGAGCTGTTTTTT.

Here the CDR3 reads CASSYSSSAHEQFF. The CDR3 DNA reads TGTGCCAGCAGTTACTCGAGTTCAGCGCATGAGCAGTTCTTC. The rearrangement uses TRBV6-5 and TRBJ2-1; D gene uncertain. The germline V gene has CDR1 MNHEY and CDR2 SVGAGI. The CDR3 spans 14 residues. Deletions cut 0 bases from V and 8 bases from J, with 11 bases between.

This chain uses TRBV9 with TRBJ1-4, with TRBD1 matching 9 bases. The CDR3 contains 15 residues. Trimming took 1 base from V and 7 from J; bases not matched to a gene: 5. The germline gives CDR1 SGDLS, CDR2 YYNGEE. CDR3 sequence reads: CASSVHRGQGEKLFF. In DNA, the CDR3 is TGTGCCAGCAGCGTACACAGGGGGCAGGGTGAAAAACTGTTTTTT. Full variable domain (missing parts from reference TRBV9 and TRBJ1-4): DSGVTQTPKHLITATGQRVTLRCSPRSGDLSVYWYQQSLDQGLQFLIQYYNGEERAKGNILERFSAQQFPDLHSELNLSSLELGDSALYFCASSVHRGQGEKLFFGSGTQLSVL.